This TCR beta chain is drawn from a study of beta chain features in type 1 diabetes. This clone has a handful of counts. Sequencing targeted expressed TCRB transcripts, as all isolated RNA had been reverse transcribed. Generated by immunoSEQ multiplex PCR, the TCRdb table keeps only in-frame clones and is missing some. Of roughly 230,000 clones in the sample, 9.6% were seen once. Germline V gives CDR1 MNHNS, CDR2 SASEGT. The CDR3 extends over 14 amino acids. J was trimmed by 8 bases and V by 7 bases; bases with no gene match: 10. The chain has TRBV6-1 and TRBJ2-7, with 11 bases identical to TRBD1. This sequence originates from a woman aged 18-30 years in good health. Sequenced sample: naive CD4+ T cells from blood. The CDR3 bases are TGTGCCAGCAAACAGGACAGGGGGCTCGTCCAGCAGTACTTC. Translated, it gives CASKQDRGLVQQYF.